This entry features one TCR beta chain sequence. Germline V gives CDR1 MGHDK, CDR2 SYGVNS. With 3 bases removed from V and 3 bases from J, the gap between germline ends came to 11 bases. The CDR3 extends over 14 amino acids. The data originate from a study of cytomegalovirus exposure and HLA in healthy donors. In the PCR, 60 Vbeta and 13 Jbeta primers were used. Assay: immunoSEQ multiplex PCR; the TCRdb copy retains only in-frame clones and omits some. Here the sample spans some 180,000 clones, about three quarters being singletons. This chain links TRBV25-1 with TRBJ1-1, with D possibly being TRBD1 (5 bases). The specimen was PBMCs. This sequence originates from an older woman in good health and CMV-seropositive. The CDR3 bases are TGTGCCAGCAGTGAGCAGGGTGGGTACACTGAAGCTTTCTTT. Translation gives CASSEQGGYTEAFF.